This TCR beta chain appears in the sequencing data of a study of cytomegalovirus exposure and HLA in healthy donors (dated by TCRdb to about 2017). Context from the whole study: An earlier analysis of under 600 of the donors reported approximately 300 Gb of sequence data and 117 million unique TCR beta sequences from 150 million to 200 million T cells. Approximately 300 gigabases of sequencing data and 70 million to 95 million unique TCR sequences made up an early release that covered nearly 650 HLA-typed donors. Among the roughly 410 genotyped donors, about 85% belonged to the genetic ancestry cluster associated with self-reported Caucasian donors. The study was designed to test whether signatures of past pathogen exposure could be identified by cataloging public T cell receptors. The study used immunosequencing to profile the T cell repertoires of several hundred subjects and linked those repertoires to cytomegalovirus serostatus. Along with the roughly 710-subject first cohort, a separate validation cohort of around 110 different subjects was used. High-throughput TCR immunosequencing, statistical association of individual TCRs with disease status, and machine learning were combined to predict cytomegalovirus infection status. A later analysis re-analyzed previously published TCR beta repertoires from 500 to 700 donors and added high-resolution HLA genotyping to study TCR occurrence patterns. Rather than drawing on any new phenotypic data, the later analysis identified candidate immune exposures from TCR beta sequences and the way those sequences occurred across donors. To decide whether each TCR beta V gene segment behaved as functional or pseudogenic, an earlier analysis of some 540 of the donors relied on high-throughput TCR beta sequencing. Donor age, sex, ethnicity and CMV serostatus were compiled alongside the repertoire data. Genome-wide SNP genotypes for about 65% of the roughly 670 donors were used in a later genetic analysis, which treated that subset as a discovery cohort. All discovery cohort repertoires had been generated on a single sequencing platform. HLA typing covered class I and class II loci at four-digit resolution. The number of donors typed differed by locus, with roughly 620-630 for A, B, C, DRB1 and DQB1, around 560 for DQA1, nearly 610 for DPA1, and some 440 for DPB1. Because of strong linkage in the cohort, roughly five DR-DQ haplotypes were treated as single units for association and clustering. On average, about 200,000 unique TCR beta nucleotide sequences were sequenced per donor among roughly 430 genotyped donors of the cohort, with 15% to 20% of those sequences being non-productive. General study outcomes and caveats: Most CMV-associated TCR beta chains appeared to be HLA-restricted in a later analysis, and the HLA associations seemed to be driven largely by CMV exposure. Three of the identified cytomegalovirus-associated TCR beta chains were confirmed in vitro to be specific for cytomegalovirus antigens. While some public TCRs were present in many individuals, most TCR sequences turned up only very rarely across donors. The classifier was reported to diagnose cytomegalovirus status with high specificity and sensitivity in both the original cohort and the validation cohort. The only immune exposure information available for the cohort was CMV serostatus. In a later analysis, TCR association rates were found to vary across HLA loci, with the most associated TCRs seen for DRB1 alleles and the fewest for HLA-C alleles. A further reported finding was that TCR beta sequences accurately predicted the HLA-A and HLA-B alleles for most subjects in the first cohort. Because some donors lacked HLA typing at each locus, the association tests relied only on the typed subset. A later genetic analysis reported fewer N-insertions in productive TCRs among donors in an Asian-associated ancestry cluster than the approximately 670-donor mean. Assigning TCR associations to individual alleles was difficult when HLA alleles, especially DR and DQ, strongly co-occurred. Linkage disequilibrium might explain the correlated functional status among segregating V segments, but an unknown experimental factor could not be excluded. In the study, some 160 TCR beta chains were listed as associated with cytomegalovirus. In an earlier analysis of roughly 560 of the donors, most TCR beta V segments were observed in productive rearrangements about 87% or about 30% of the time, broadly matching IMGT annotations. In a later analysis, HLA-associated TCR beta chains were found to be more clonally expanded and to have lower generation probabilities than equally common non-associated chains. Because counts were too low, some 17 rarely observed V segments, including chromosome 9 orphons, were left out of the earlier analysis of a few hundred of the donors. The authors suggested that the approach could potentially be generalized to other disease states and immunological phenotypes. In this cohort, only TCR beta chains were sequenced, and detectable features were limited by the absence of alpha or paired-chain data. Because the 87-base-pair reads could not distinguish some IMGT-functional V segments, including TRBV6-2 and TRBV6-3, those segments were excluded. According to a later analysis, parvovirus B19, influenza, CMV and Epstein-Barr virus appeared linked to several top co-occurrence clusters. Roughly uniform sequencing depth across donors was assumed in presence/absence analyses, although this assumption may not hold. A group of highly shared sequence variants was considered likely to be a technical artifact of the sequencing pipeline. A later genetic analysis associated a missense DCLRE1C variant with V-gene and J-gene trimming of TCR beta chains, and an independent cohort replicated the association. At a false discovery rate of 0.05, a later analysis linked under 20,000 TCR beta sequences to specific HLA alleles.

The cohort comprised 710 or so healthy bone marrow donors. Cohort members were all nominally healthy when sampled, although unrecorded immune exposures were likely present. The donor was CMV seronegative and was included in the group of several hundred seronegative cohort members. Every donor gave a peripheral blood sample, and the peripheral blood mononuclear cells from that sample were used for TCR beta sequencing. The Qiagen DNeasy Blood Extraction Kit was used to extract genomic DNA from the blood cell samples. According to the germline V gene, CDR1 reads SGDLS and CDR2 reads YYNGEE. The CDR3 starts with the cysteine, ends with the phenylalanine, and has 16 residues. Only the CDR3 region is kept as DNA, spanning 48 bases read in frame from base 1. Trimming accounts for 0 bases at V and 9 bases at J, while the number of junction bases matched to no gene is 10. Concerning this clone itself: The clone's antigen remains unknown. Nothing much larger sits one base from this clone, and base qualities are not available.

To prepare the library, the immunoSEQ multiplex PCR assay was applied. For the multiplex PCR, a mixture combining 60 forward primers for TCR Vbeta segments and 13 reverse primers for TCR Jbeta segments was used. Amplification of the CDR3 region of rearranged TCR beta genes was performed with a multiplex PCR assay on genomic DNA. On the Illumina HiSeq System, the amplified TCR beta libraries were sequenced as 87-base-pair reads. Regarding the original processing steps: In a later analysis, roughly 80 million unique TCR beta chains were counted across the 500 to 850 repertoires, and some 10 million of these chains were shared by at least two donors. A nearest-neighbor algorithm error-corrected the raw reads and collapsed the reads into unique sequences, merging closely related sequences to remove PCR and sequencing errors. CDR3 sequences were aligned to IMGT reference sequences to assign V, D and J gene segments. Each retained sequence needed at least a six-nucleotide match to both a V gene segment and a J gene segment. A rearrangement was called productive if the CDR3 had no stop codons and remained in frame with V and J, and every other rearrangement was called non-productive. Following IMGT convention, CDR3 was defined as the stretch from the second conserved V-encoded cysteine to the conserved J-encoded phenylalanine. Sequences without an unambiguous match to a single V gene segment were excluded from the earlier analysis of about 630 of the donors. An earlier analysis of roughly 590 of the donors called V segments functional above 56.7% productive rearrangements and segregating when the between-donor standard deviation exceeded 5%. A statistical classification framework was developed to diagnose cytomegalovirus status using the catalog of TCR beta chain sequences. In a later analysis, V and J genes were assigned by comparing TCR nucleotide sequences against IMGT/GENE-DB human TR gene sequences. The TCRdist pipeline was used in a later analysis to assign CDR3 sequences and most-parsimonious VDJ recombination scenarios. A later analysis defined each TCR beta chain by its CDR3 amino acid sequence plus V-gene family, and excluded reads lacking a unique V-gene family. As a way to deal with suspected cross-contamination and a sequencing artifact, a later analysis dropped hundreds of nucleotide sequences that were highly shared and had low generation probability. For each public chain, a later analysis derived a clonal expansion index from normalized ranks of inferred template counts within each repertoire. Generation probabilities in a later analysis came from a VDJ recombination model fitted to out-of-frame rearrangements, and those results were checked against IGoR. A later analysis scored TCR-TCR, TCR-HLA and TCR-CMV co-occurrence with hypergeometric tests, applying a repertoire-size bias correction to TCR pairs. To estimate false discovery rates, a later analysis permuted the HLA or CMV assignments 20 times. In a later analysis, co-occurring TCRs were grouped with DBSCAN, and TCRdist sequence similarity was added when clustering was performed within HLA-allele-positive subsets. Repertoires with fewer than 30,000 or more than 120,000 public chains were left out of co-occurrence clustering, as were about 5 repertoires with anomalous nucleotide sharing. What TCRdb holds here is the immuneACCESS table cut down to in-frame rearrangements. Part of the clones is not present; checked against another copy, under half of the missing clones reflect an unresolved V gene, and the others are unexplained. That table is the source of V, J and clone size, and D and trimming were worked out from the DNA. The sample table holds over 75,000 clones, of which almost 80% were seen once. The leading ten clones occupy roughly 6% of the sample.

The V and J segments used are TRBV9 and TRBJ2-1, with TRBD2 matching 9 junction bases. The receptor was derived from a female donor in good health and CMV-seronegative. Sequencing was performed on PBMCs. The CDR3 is CASSVELAGSAGEQFF. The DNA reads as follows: TGTGCCAGCAGCGTAGAACTAGCGGGCTCAGCGGGTGAGCAGTTCTTC.